These 32 T cell receptor beta chains originate from one sample sequenced in a study of blood T cells in healthy people across ages. The second PCR ran roughly 6 to 12 cycles with a sample-barcoded 5' primer and J-beta primers. TCRdb processed the 5' RACE reads anew with MiXCR; each CDR3 protein has one entry. The sample shows about 690,000 distinct CDR3 sequences, approximately 40% of them seen only once. The sequenced sample was blood. The receptors derive from a man at least 80 years old in good health.

V is TRBV4-2 and J is TRBJ2-5; no clear D. Trimming removed 4 bases at V and 5 bases at J, with 17 bases between. This CDR3 is built from 15 residues. The germline V gene has CDR1 LGHNA and CDR2 YNFKEQ. In DNA, the CDR3 is TGTGCCAGCAGCCTCGTAGGGTCCAGCAGGGAGACCCAGTACTTC. This encodes CASSLVGSSRETQYF.

CDR3 region: CASSYSTGTATYEQYF. DNA of the CDR3: TGTGCCAGCAGTTACTCAACCGGGACGGCCACCTACGAGCAGTACTTC. This chain links TRBV6-2 or TRBV6-3 with TRBJ2-7; D may correspond to TRBD1 or TRBD2 (5 bases each). CDR3 length: 16 amino acids. The germline V gene has CDR1 MNHEY and CDR2 SVGEGT. The ends were cut back, 0 bases at V and 2 bases at J, with 14 bases in the middle.

This chain uses TRBV7-9 with TRBJ2-3, with 7 bases identical to TRBD2. This CDR3 is built from 17 residues. Trimming at V came to 3 bases and at J to 3 bases, leaving 12 bases not matched to a gene. In germline, CDR1 is SEHNR, CDR2 FQNEAQ (reference sequence). CDR3 loop: CASSFSEGRAQTDTQYF. The CDR3 DNA reads as TGTGCCAGCAGCTTCTCGGAGGGGAGGGCCCAGACAGATACGCAGTATTTT.

The chain has TRBV7-9 and TRBJ2-7; D unclear. Judging by the DNA end, TRBJ2-5 fits better; the J call may be wrong. The length of the CDR3 is 12 residues. Germline V gene lookup returns CDR1 SEHNR and CDR2 FQNEAQ (reference sequence). The CDR3 protein is CASRLVGETQYF. In DNA, the CDR3 is TGTGCCAGCAGACTGGTGGGGGAGACCCAGTACTTC.

The chain couples TRBV20-1 to TRBJ1-4, with a weak D call TRBD1 (5 bases). The CDR3 has 19 residues. Trimming took 3 bases from V and 0 from J, leaving 23 bases between them. The germline gives CDR1 DFQATT, CDR2 SNEGSKA (reference sequence). In nucleotides, the CDR3 is TGCAGTGCTAGGGACCCCTCCGGGGGACTACCCCCAACTAATGAAAAACTGTTTTTT. Amino acid sequence: CSARDPSGGLPPTNEKLFF.

This clonotype was counted ten times or more. The rearrangement links TRBV11-2 to TRBJ2-3, with TRBD2 matching 7 bases. Looked up from germline, CDR1 is SGHAT and CDR2 is FQNNGV. The V gene end was trimmed by 5 bases and the J gene end by 0 bases; junction bases not matched to a gene: 5. The CDR3 totals 15 residues. For the CDR3, the DNA is TGTGCCAGCAGCCCACAGCGGGGTAGCACAGATACGCAGTATTTT. Translation: CASSPQRGSTDTQYF.

The table lists this clonotype with a few counts. The V and J genes are TRBV6-2 or TRBV6-3 and TRBJ2-7, with D unresolved. The CDR3 covers 16 residues. The V and J ends lost 7 bases and 2 bases respectively, with 21 bases between them. Germline V gene lookup returns CDR1 MNHEY and CDR2 SVGEGT. The DNA for the CDR3 is TGTGCCAGCACGGCCCCAACAGTTTCCGCAACCTACGAGCAGTACTTC. Translating it yields CASTAPTVSATYEQYF.

This clonotype was picked up a small number of times. The chain recombines TRBV12-3 or TRBV12-4 with TRBJ1-5; no clear D. The CDR3 runs 14 residues. Trimming stripped 3 bases from V and 1 base from J, with 7 bases between. DNA of the CDR3: TGTGCCAGCAGTTTCGGGGAGAGCAATCAGCCCCAGCATTTT. The encoded protein is CASSFGESNQPQHF.

The chain combines TRBV28 with TRBJ2-7, with D tentatively TRBD1 (5 bases). CDR1 is MDHEN and CDR2 is SYDVKM in the germline V gene. This CDR3 has 16 residues. The ends were cut back, 6 bases at V and 7 bases at J, with 25 bases in the middle. The CDR3 nucleotides read TGTGCCAGCAGCCCCCCCAGGGTCCAAATAGTTCGGGAGCAGTACTTC. Amino acid sequence: CASSPPRVQIVREQYF. The variable domain in full, completed from reference TRBV28 and TRBJ2-7, reads DVKVTQSSRYLVKRTGEKVFLECVQDMDHENMFWYRQDPGLGLRLIYFSYDVKMKEKGDIPEGYSVSREKKERFSLILESASTNQTSMYLCASSPPRVQIVREQYFGPGTRLTVT.

This clonotype was found a few times. The CDR3 DNA sequence: TGTGCCAGCAGCTTAACAGGGGGTTCCGGAGTAGGTAATCAGCCCCAGCATTTT. Amino acids: CASSLTGGSGVGNQPQHF. The rearrangement uses TRBV7-2 and TRBJ1-5, with 8 bases lining up with TRBD1. The length of the CDR3 is 18 residues. Unmatched junction bases numbered 13, after V lost 2 bases and J lost 4 bases. Looked up from germline, CDR1 is SGHTA and CDR2 is FQGNSA.

This clonotype showed up just a few times. The chain joins TRBV5-6 to TRBJ2-2, with D possibly TRBD2 on 6 matching bases. Germline CDR1 reads SGHDT; CDR2 reads YYEEEE. The CDR3 sequence is 15 residues long. Trimming left V 4 bases short and J 0 bases short, with 10 bases between. The CDR3, as DNA: TGTGCCAGCAGCCGGGGACTCACGAACACCGGGGAGCTGTTTTTT. As protein: CASSRGLTNTGELFF.

V gene TRBV7-2 combines with J gene TRBJ2-3; 9 positions match TRBD2. This CDR3 contains 15 residues. From germline, CDR1 is SGHTA and CDR2 FQGNSA. Losses at the gene ends were 4 bases for V and 3 bases for J; bases not matched to a gene: 5. DNA of the CDR3: TGTGCCAGCAGCTCGGAGCTAGCGGGAACAGATACGCAGTATTTT. This sequence encodes CASSSELAGTDTQYF.

This clonotype showed up just once. The chain links TRBV3-1 to TRBJ1-2, with unresolved D. The V end was cut by 0 bases, the J end by 6 bases, with 8 bases between. This CDR3 has 13 amino acids. The germline V gene encodes CDR1 LGHDT and CDR2 YNNKEL (reference sequence). In DNA form, the CDR3 reads TGTGCCAGCAGCCAAGATCCCCGCAATGGCTACACCTTC. Its translation is CASSQDPRNGYTF.

This clonotype was recorded a few times. The CDR3 sequence: CASSPWGPEQPQHF. CDR3 nucleotides: TGTGCCAGCAGCCCTTGGGGGCCGGAGCAGCCCCAGCATTTT. J is TRBJ1-5 and V is TRBV7-2, with D perhaps TRBD1 (6 bases). There are 14 residues in the CDR3. Germline values: CDR1 SGHTA, CDR2 FQGNSA. Trimming took 5 bases from V and 7 from J, leaving 15 bases between them.

This clonotype occurred a few times. The chain uses TRBV5-1 and TRBJ2-1, with D possibly matching TRBD1 (6 bases). The germline CDR1 and CDR2 sequences are SGHRS and YFSETQ. V was clipped by 4 bases and J by 2 bases, with 13 bases between them. This CDR3 comprises 15 residues. The CDR3 loop reads CASSQQGRTYNEQFF. The CDR3 coding sequence is TGCGCCAGCAGCCAACAGGGTCGGACCTACAATGAGCAGTTCTTC.

The V call is TRBV15, the J call TRBJ1-5; D call uncertain. V was clipped by 0 bases and J by 4 bases, with 4 bases between them. The CDR3 length is 13 residues. Looked up from germline, CDR1 is LNHNV and CDR2 is YYDKDF (reference sequence). The CDR3: CATSREGNQPQHF. CDR3 sequence (DNA): TGTGCCACCAGCAGAGAAGGAAATCAGCCCCAGCATTTT.

The chain recombines TRBV20-1 with TRBJ2-3; possibly TRBD2 for D (5 bases). This CDR3 is built from 12 residues. The germline V and J ends were trimmed by 6 bases and 6 bases, with 13 bases remaining between them. The germline CDR1 and CDR2 sequences are DFQATT and SNEGSKA (reference sequence). CDR3 nucleotides: TGCAGTGCATATACTAGGAGGGATACGCAGTATTTT. Protein: CSAYTRRDTQYF.

In its sample, this clonotype was seen a few times. The rearrangement uses TRBV12-3 or TRBV12-4 and TRBJ1-4, with 8 positions matching TRBD1. This CDR3 region has 13 residues. V shed 6 bases, J shed 8 bases, and the junction held 5 bases outside the gene matches. The CDR3 region has the DNA TGTGCCAGCAGCTCAGGGGGCTGGGAAAAACTGTTTTTT. It specifies CASSSGGWEKLFF.

The rearrangement links TRBV12-3 or TRBV12-4 to TRBJ2-1, with D perhaps matching TRBD1 (6 bases). Near its end, the DNA agrees better with TRBJ2-7, so the J call may be wrong. The CDR3 totals 14 residues. CDR3 nucleotides: TGTGCCAGCAGTCGGGACATGTCCTACAATGAGCAGTACTTC. Its protein is CASSRDMSYNEQYF.

The gene calls are TRBV14 and TRBJ2-5; TRBD2 agrees at 7 bases. CDR3 size: 14 residues. Per the germline V gene, CDR1 is SGHDN and CDR2 is FVKESK. V lost 4 bases and J lost 5; bases outside the gene matches: 7. CDR3 in DNA: TGTGCCAGCAGCCGAGCGGGGTCTGACGAGACCCAGTACTTC. The encoded protein is CASSRAGSDETQYF.

The V call is TRBV6-2 or TRBV6-3, the J call TRBJ1-1; the D gene is possibly TRBD1 (6 bases). CDR3 length: 14 amino acids. From germline, CDR1 is MNHEY and CDR2 SVGEGT. V was shortened by 6 bases and J by 2 bases, with 13 bases between the two germline ends. The chain's CDR3 is CASRTADRNTEAFF. The CDR3 DNA reads TGTGCCAGCAGAACCGCGGACAGAAACACTGAAGCTTTCTTT.

The rearrangement joins TRBV12-3 or TRBV12-4 to TRBJ2-3; possibly TRBD2 for D (5 bases). The CDR3 is 14 residues long. V dropped 1 base and J dropped 5 bases, with 10 bases sitting between them. The CDR3 protein is CASSLGGSLDTQYF. In DNA form, the CDR3 reads TGTGCCAGCAGTTTAGGAGGGAGCCTAGATACGCAGTATTTT.

This chain uses TRBV5-1 with TRBJ2-1; 9 nucleotides match TRBD2. Germline CDR1 and CDR2: SGHRS and YFSETQ. V was clipped by 1 base and J by 4 bases; unmatched bases: 6. The CDR3 runs to 16 residues. In nucleotides, the CDR3 is TGCGCCAGCAGCTTGTTCCCTAGCGGGGAGTACAATGAGCAGTTCTTC. Translated, it gives CASSLFPSGEYNEQFF. Full variable domain (missing parts from reference TRBV5-1 and TRBJ2-1): KAGVTQTPRYLIKTRGQQVTLSCSPISGHRSVSWYQQTPGQGLQFLFEYFSETQRNKGNFPGRFSGRQFSNSRSEMNVSTLELGDSALYLCASSLFPSGEYNEQFFGPGTRLTVL.

This clonotype came up a few times. The rearrangement links TRBV6-5 to TRBJ2-7; D gene unclear. Looked up from germline, CDR1 is MNHEY and CDR2 is SVGAGI. CDR3 length: 13 residues. Trimming cost V 5 bases and J 1 base, with 9 bases left between them. The CDR3 bases are TGTGCCAGCAGTGACGGCGATTCCTACGAGCAGTACTTC. The encoded protein is CASSDGDSYEQYF.

The chain carries TRBV20-1 and TRBJ1-2; a weak D match, TRBD1 (5 bases). The CDR3 length is 14 residues. CDR1 and CDR2 (germline): DFQATT, SNEGSKA (reference sequence). V lost 0 bases and J lost 4, with 12 bases in between. The CDR3 is CSARETREIYGYTF. CDR3 DNA: TGCAGTGCTAGAGAAACCAGGGAGATCTATGGCTACACCTTC.

The chain is built from TRBV6-1 and TRBJ1-2; tentative D call: TRBD1 (6 bases). The germline V gene encodes CDR1 MNHNS and CDR2 SASEGT. The CDR3 covers 13 residues. V was cut by 6 bases and J by 2 bases, with 10 bases left in between. The CDR3 nucleotides read TGTGCCAGCAGAACAGGGCTCAACTATGGCTACACCTTC. This sequence encodes CASRTGLNYGYTF.

This chain's CDR3 is CASSPLLSEQFF. CDR3 DNA sequence: TGTGCCAGCAGCCCCTTACTGAGTGAGCAGTTCTTC. The chain carries TRBV11-2 and TRBJ2-1; D is uncertain. The germline CDR1 and CDR2 sequences are SGHAT and FQNNGV. The CDR3 is made up of 12 amino acids. V was pared by 5 bases and J by 9 bases, with 11 bases between.

Concerning this clonotype itself: A read error may be the cause here, since a much bigger clone is one base away. The genes are TRBV29-1 and TRBJ2-1, with D unresolved. Trimming stripped 1 base from V and 2 bases from J, with 9 bases between. CDR3 size: 14 residues. Germline V gene sequence: CDR1 SQVTM, CDR2 ANQGSEA. The CDR3 sequence: CSVEAPSPYNEQFF. CDR3 coding DNA: TGCAGCGTTGAAGCGCCGAGCCCCTACAATGAGCAGTTCTTC.

This clonotype has only a few counts. The chain employs TRBV6-2 or TRBV6-3 and TRBJ2-7; D might be TRBD1 (5 bases). V lost 6 bases, J lost 2 bases, and 14 bases lay in between. Germline assignment: CDR1 MNHEY and CDR2 SVGEGT. The CDR3 covers 14 residues. CDR3 in DNA: TGTGCCAGCAGGCCTACAGGTAGTACCTACGAGCAGTACTTC. It encodes CASRPTGSTYEQYF.

V usage is TRBV11-2 and J usage is TRBJ2-5; 9 bases fit TRBD1. The CDR3 spans 14 residues. Germline lookup yields CDR1 SGHAT and CDR2 FQNNGV. The V gene end was trimmed by 5 bases and the J gene end by 2 bases; junction bases not matched to a gene: 3. The CDR3 DNA is TGTGCCAGCAGCCGGGGGACAGGGCAAGAGACCCAGTACTTC. Protein: CASSRGTGQETQYF. The variable domain in full, with the rest retrieved from reference TRBV11-2 and TRBJ2-5, is EAGVAQSPRYKIIEKRQSVAFWCNPISGHATLYWYQQILGQGPKLLIQFQNNGVVDDSQLPKDRFSAERLKGVDSTLKIQPAKLEDSAVYLCASSRGTGQETQYFGPGTRLLVL.

The genes are TRBV3-1 and TRBJ2-3; the D gene could be TRBD1 or TRBD2 (5 bases each). Germline V gene data show CDR1 as LGHDT and CDR2 as YNNKEL (reference sequence). Trimming took 0 bases from V and 3 from J, leaving 16 bases between them. The CDR3 is 17 amino acids. CDR3 region: CASSQDLRDLVTDTQYF. CDR3 sequence (DNA): TGTGCCAGCAGCCAAGATCTCCGGGACCTTGTAACAGATACGCAGTATTTT.

The rearrangement links TRBV5-5 to TRBJ2-3; either TRBD1 or TRBD2 may supply D (5 bases each). The ends were cut back, 4 bases at V and 2 bases at J, with 20 bases in the middle. Germline lookup yields CDR1 SGHKS and CDR2 YYEKEE (reference sequence). This CDR3 contains 17 residues. DNA for the CDR3: TGTGCCAGCAGCCGGAAGACGGGGACGCCGACCACAGATACGCAGTATTTT. This gives the protein CASSRKTGTPTTDTQYF.